Following are 30 T cell receptor beta chains from one sample sequenced in a study of T cell responses to AZD1222 COVID-19 vaccine. The table came from immunoSEQ multiplex PCR; TCRdb's copy has only in-frame clones and leaves some out. The sample includes roughly 97,000 clones, around nine tenths of them seen just once. Sequenced here: peripheral blood, sampled on day 0 of AZD1222 vaccination. Receptor source: an adult in good health.

This chain links TRBV7-9 with TRBJ1-2, with unresolved D. CDR3 length equals 15 residues. The V gene's germline CDR1 is SEHNR and CDR2 FQNEAQ (reference sequence). V was trimmed by 2 bases and J by 1 base, leaving 11 bases between them. The CDR3 region is CASSLLSNLNYGYTF. CDR3 DNA: TGTGCCAGCAGCTTACTGTCCAACCTTAACTATGGCTACACCTTC. Together with reference TRBV7-9 and TRBJ1-2, the CDR3 gives the full variable domain: DTGVSQNPRHKITKRGQNVTFRCDPISEHNRLYWYRQTLGQGPEFLTYFQNEAQLEKSRLLSDRFSAERPKGSFSTLEIQRTEQGDSAMYLCASSLLSNLNYGYTFGSGTRLTVV.

The chain recombines TRBV19 with TRBJ1-5, with D unclear. CDR1 is LNHDA, CDR2 SQIVND, per germline (reference sequence). The CDR3 is 17 residues long. Trimming removed 0 bases at V and 0 bases at J, with 12 bases between. Written as DNA, the CDR3 is TGTGCCAGTAGTATAGATCGTCGGGTTTATAGCAATCAGCCCCAGCATTTT. Translation: CASSIDRRVYSNQPQHF.

The gene calls are TRBV29-1 and TRBJ2-7; D not certain. The germline gives CDR1 SQVTM, CDR2 ANQGSEA. Between the trimmed V and J ends, which lost 7 bases and 0 bases, there was a span of 16 bases. The CDR3 extends over 14 amino acids. The CDR3 is CSASGDGSSYEQYF. CDR3 DNA sequence: TGCAGCGCCTCGGGTGACGGTAGCTCCTACGAGCAGTACTTC.

V gene TRBV9 combines with J gene TRBJ2-5, with 8 bases fitting TRBD1. The CDR3 contains 14 residues. Germline assignment: CDR1 SGDLS and CDR2 YYNGEE. The V and J ends lost 3 bases and 3 bases, in that order; junction bases with no gene match: 4. The CDR3 loop is CASSAGTGKETQYF. CDR3 in DNA: TGTGCCAGCAGCGCCGGGACAGGTAAAGAGACCCAGTACTTC.

This clone was picked up one time. This chain connects TRBV5-5 to TRBJ2-6; no definite D call. Germline CDR1 is SGHKS and CDR2 is YYEKEE (reference sequence). V lost 1 base and J lost 0, with 8 bases in between. CDR3 length: 16 residues. CDR3 bases: TGTGCCAGCAGCTTGTATCGAAGCTCTGGGGCCAACGTCCTGACTTTC. Translating it yields CASSLYRSSGANVLTF.

V is TRBV6-5 and J is TRBJ1-3; TRBD1 agrees at 7 bases. Germline V gene lookup returns CDR1 MNHEY and CDR2 SVGAGI. The CDR3 has 15 residues. V was clipped by 7 bases and J by 0 bases; unmatched bases: 6. CDR3 in DNA: TGTGCCAGCACCCCCGGACAGGCCTCTGGAAACACCATATATTTT. This translates into CASTPGQASGNTIYF.

The chain recombines TRBV6-5 with TRBJ2-2, with 7 positions matching TRBD2. CDR1 is MNHEY, CDR2 SVGAGI, per germline. The V segment lost 8 bases and the J segment 6 bases; nucleotides outside the gene matches: 12. CDR3 length equals 15 residues. In DNA form, the CDR3 reads TGTGCCAGCTCCCCGCGGGGGATCGAGGCCGGGGAGCTGTTTTTT. It is translated as CASSPRGIEAGELFF.

In this sample, this clone turned up once. The chain carries TRBV6-5 and TRBJ2-1; no firm D call. Germline CDR1 MNHEY, CDR2 SVGAGI. The CDR3 has 13 residues. Trimming pared 4 bases from V and 7 bases from J, leaving 11 bases between. The CDR3 bases are TGTGCCAGCAGTTCATCCCCGGGTAATGAGCAGTTCTTC. Translation: CASSSSPGNEQFF.

The DNA for the CDR3 is TGTGCCTGGAAATGGTGGGACCCTAACTATGGCTACACCTTC. It codes for CAWKWWDPNYGYTF. The rearrangement links TRBV30 to TRBJ1-2; TRBD1 is a possible D gene (5 bases). With 4 bases removed from V and 0 bases from J, the gap between germline ends came to 12 bases. This CDR3 has 14 amino acids. The germline V gene has CDR1 GTSNPN and CDR2 SVGIG (reference sequence). The entire variable domain, with the rest obtained from reference TRBV30 and TRBJ1-2, is as follows: SQTIHQWPATLVQPVGSPLSLECTVEGTSNPNLYWYRQAAGRGLQLLFYSVGIGQISSEVPQNLSASRPQDRQFILSSKKLLLSDSGFYLCAWKWWDPNYGYTFGSGTRLTVV.

The rearrangement links TRBV11-3 to TRBJ2-7; 8 bases match TRBD1. This CDR3 has 15 amino acids. V was pared by 8 bases and J by 2 bases, with 11 bases of the junction left unmatched. Germline V gives CDR1 SGHNT, CDR2 YENEEA. This CDR3 reads CASGYRGSTTYEQYF. The DNA for the CDR3 is TGTGCCAGCGGATACAGGGGGTCCACGACCTACGAGCAGTACTTC.

The rearrangement uses TRBV5-5 and TRBJ1-4; 9 positions agree with TRBD1. The CDR3 consists of 15 residues. V lost 3 bases to trimming and J lost 6 bases; unmatched junction nucleotides: 6. Germline V lookup: CDR1 SGHKS, CDR2 YYEKEE (reference sequence). The chain's CDR3 is CASSSPTGGDEKLFF. The CDR3 DNA reads as TGTGCCAGCAGCTCACCGACAGGGGGAGATGAAAAACTGTTTTTT.

This chain uses TRBV7-2 with TRBJ2-7; D is unresolved. This CDR3 spans 13 amino acids. Looked up from germline, CDR1 is SGHTA and CDR2 is FQGNSA. Trimming left V 2 bases short and J 3 bases short, with 8 bases between. The CDR3 here is CASSLSPRYEQYF. In DNA form, the CDR3 reads TGTGCCAGCAGCTTAAGTCCCCGCTACGAGCAGTACTTC.

The rearrangement links TRBV19 to TRBJ1-5, with unresolved D. This CDR3 region has 13 residues. Germline V gene data show CDR1 as LNHDA and CDR2 as SQIVND (reference sequence). The V end was cut by 0 bases, the J end by 6 bases, with 6 bases between. The CDR3 nucleotides are TGTGCCAGTAGTATAGATAGGGTTCAGCCCCAGCATTTT. It encodes CASSIDRVQPQHF.

In DNA form, the CDR3 reads TGTGCCAGCAGCCAATCTCAGGGTCGGGACTCACCCCTCCACTTT. It specifies CASSQSQGRDSPLHF. The chain carries TRBV7-9 and TRBJ1-6, with TRBD1 as a possible D gene (5 bases). Germline CDR1 SEHNR, CDR2 FQNEAQ (reference sequence). Deletions cut 5 bases from V and 10 bases from J, with 18 bases between. CDR3 size: 15 residues. Together with reference TRBV7-9 and TRBJ1-6, the CDR3 gives the full variable domain: DTGVSQNPRHKITKRGQNVTFRCDPISEHNRLYWYRQTLGQGPEFLTYFQNEAQLEKSRLLSDRFSAERPKGSFSTLEIQRTEQGDSAMYLCASSQSQGRDSPLHFGNGTRLTVT.

This chain links TRBV7-8 with TRBJ1-6; 8 bases align to TRBD1. Trimming at V came to 5 bases and at J to 9 bases, leaving 9 bases not matched to a gene. Germline loops: CDR1 SGHVS, CDR2 FQNEAQ. The CDR3 has 15 amino acids. The CDR3 region is CASSPGQGISSPLHF. The CDR3 nucleotides read TGTGCCAGCAGCCCCGGACAGGGAATAAGTTCACCCCTCCACTTT.

This clone was seen just once. V gene TRBV14 combines with J gene TRBJ2-1, with D hard to call. The V end lost 2 bases, the J end lost 4 bases, and 6 bases lay between the germline ends. This CDR3 region has 13 residues. The V gene's germline CDR1 is SGHDN and CDR2 FVKESK. CDR3 region: CASSQWGYNEQFF. The CDR3 bases are TGTGCCAGCAGCCAATGGGGTTACAATGAGCAGTTCTTC. The entire variable domain, with the rest obtained from reference TRBV14 and TRBJ2-1, is as follows: EAGVTQFPSHSVIEKGQTVTLRCDPISGHDNLYWYRRVMGKEIKFLLHFVKESKQDESGMPNNRFLAERTGGTYSTLKVQPAELEDSGVYFCASSQWGYNEQFFGPGTRLTVL.

The J gene is TRBJ1-1, the V gene TRBV18, with D tentatively TRBD1 (6 bases). CDR3 length: 15 amino acids. The germline gives CDR1 KGHSH, CDR2 LQKENI. V lost 2 bases and J lost 3, with 13 bases in between. This CDR3 is CASSPMSGGHTEAFF. The CDR3 nucleotides read TGTGCCAGCTCACCAATGTCTGGGGGGCACACTGAAGCTTTCTTT.

The chain recombines TRBV18 with TRBJ1-6, with 7 bases matching TRBD1. CDR3 length: 16 amino acids. Per the germline V gene, CDR1 is KGHSH and CDR2 is LQKENI. The J segment lost 7 bases and the V segment lost 2 bases, leaving 8 bases of the junction unmatched. The CDR3 here is CASSPKRTGENSPLHF. The DNA of the CDR3 is TGTGCCAGCTCACCAAAACGCACAGGGGAAAATTCACCCCTCCACTTT.

The chain has TRBV4-3 and TRBJ1-1, with D possibly being TRBD1 (5 bases). V was clipped by 0 bases and J by 1 base, with 12 bases between them. The CDR3 sequence is 16 residues long. From germline, CDR1 is LGHNA and CDR2 YSLEER. CDR3 in amino acids: CASSQDWGRENTEAFF. The CDR3 nucleotides read TGCGCCAGCAGCCAAGATTGGGGCAGGGAGAACACTGAAGCTTTCTTT.

The chain carries TRBV11-2 and TRBJ1-6; 9 positions match TRBD1. The junction had 9 bases not matched to a gene; V was cut back by 5 bases and J by 10 bases. The CDR3 loop spans 15 amino acids. CDR1 is SGHAT, CDR2 FQNNGV, per germline. The CDR3 reads CASSLTGTGRSPLHF. In DNA, the CDR3 is TGTGCCAGCAGCCTAACAGGGACAGGGCGATCACCCCTCCACTTT.

A single count supports this clone. The rearrangement uses TRBV19 and TRBJ1-3; 7 bases match TRBD1. The V gene's germline CDR1 is LNHDA and CDR2 SQIVND (reference sequence). The junction had 13 bases not matched to a gene; V was cut back by 8 bases and J by 0 bases. This CDR3 is built from 17 residues. CDR3 amino acids: CASSNPGTADSGNTIYF. In DNA, the CDR3 is TGTGCCAGTTCTAACCCCGGGACAGCCGACTCTGGAAACACCATATATTTT.

This clone has a single count. The chain links TRBV27 to TRBJ2-5, with D possibly matching TRBD1 (6 bases). The V gene's germline CDR1 is MNHEY and CDR2 SMNVEV (reference sequence). CDR3 size: 15 residues. The V and J ends lost 6 bases and 3 bases respectively, with 17 bases between them. This CDR3 is CASSPNRDGKETQYF. The CDR3 coding sequence is TGTGCCAGCAGCCCCAACAGGGACGGGAAAGAGACCCAGTACTTC.

V is TRBV14 and J is TRBJ1-6; D might be TRBD1 (6 bases). V was trimmed by 4 bases and J by 3 bases, leaving 16 bases between them. The CDR3 is made up of 17 amino acids. Germline assignment: CDR1 SGHDN and CDR2 FVKESK. CDR3 sequence (DNA): TGTGCCAGCAGCCCAATTGGCAGGGGAGACTATAATTCACCCCTCCACTTT. Residues: CASSPIGRGDYNSPLHF.

This chain links TRBV11-3 with TRBJ2-5, with a tentative D call TRBD2 (5 bases). V gave up 5 bases and J gave up 5 bases, with 18 bases separating them. Germline V gives CDR1 SGHNT, CDR2 YENEEA. The CDR3 has 15 residues. This CDR3 is CASSRGIGGGETQYF. The CDR3 DNA reads as TGTGCCAGCAGCCGAGGAATAGGCGGCGGGGAGACCCAGTACTTC.

The chain combines TRBV6-2 or TRBV6-3 with TRBJ2-5; no clear D. The CDR3 has 13 residues. V lost 2 bases and J 5 bases, leaving 9 bases between the germline ends. Germline-derived CDR1 and CDR2 are MNHEY and SVGEGT. The CDR3 loop is CASSYRAVETQYF. The CDR3 DNA follows: TGTGCCAGCAGTTACCGGGCAGTTGAGACCCAGTACTTC.

The chain combines TRBV7-9 with TRBJ1-6; D gene unclear. Germline V gene lookup returns CDR1 SEHNR and CDR2 FQNEAQ (reference sequence). V was cut by 5 bases and J by 4 bases, with 9 bases left in between. This CDR3 is 14 amino acids long. The CDR3 loop is CASSLPIYNSPLHF. DNA for the CDR3: TGTGCCAGCAGCCTGCCTATTTATAATTCACCCCTCCACTTT.

In DNA, the CDR3 is TGTGCCAGCAGTTACTCGATTGGTTTGAACACTGAAGCTTTCTTT. It codes for CASSYSIGLNTEAFF. The genes are TRBV6-5 and TRBJ1-1, with unresolved D. Germline CDR1 reads MNHEY; CDR2 reads SVGAGI. This CDR3 has 15 amino acids. The V gene lost 0 bases and the J gene lost 0 bases, with 8 bases spanning the gap.

DNA of the CDR3: TGTGCCAGCAGTCTTCGGGGGGCTGGCACAGATACGCAGTATTTT. Translation gives CASSLRGAGTDTQYF. The J gene is TRBJ2-3, the V gene TRBV5-6; tentatively, D is TRBD2 (7 bases). CDR1 and CDR2 from the germline V gene are SGHDT and YYEEEE. V gave up 5 bases and J gave up 1 base, with 14 bases separating them. The CDR3 covers 15 residues.

This clone was seen only once. The CDR3 nucleotides are TGTGCCAGCAGTTACTCGACAGGGGGCAGTGGCTACACCTTC. Its translation: CASSYSTGGSGYTF. This chain connects TRBV6-5 to TRBJ1-2, with TRBD1 matching over 10 bases. This CDR3 has 14 residues. With 0 bases clipped from V and 7 bases from J, the junction kept 2 bases outside the gene matches. Germline V gene lookup returns CDR1 MNHEY and CDR2 SVGAGI.

The chain recombines TRBV2 with TRBJ1-1; 7 nucleotides line up with TRBD1. The CDR3 loop spans 13 amino acids. Trimming at V came to 5 bases and at J to 3 bases, leaving 3 bases not matched to a gene. Per germline, CDR1 SNHLY and CDR2 FYNNEI. In nucleotides, the CDR3 is TGTGCCAGCAGTAAAACAGGGGACACTGAAGCTTTCTTT. Its protein is CASSKTGDTEAFF.